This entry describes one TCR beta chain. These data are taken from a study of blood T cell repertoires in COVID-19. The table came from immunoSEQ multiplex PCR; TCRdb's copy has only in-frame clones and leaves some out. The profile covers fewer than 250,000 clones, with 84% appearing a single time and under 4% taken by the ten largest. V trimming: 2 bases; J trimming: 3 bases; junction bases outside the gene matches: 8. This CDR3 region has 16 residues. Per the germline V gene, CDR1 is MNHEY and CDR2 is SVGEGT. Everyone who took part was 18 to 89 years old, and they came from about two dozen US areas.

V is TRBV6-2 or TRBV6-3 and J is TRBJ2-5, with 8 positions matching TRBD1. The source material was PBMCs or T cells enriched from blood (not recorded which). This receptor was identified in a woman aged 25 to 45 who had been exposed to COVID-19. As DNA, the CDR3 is TGTGCCAGCAGTTACACCTTCCAGGACAGGGAAGAGACCCAGTACTTC. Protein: CASSYTFQDREETQYF.